This TCR beta chain was recorded in a study of OX40 agonist ivuxolimab in advanced cancers. Study background: Allowance was made for prior anti-PD-1, anti-PD-L1 or anti-CTLA-4 therapy, and 40% to 45% had some.

Study-level points and caveats: The antigen specificity of the peripheral T cells (those that were expanded) was not determined.

TCRdb's copy holds only in-frame clones and misses some; the assay was immunoSEQ multiplex PCR. The table records more than 65,000 clones, approximately 81% of them present only once. In the case of this clone: Antigen: not known.

From germline, CDR1 is MDHEN and CDR2 SYDVKM. Germline trimming cut 5 bases from V and 2 bases from J; bases unmatched to any gene: 6. The CDR3 totals 15 residues. This clonotype was obtained from an adult with an advanced solid tumor such as melanoma, head and neck, liver or kidney cancer. The sample in question was CD4+ or CD8+ T cells sorted from blood, obtained in a trial of the OX40 agonist ivuxolimab. This chain connects TRBV28 to TRBJ1-5; 7 bases are a match to TRBD1. DNA for the CDR3: TGTGCCAGCAGTACGAGGACAGGTCGCAATCAGCCCCAGCATTTT. Its protein is CASSTRTGRNQPQHF.